A selection of T cell receptor beta chains follows, all from one sample in a study of radiotherapy plus CTLA-4 blockade in lung cancer. This table comes from immunoSEQ multiplex PCR, and its TCRdb copy is limited to in-frame clones, with some not included. Of 50,000 or so clones listed, approximately 80% are singletons. Sequencing used peripheral blood, obtained from a patient treated with radiotherapy plus ipilimumab. These receptors all come from a human donor with non-small cell lung cancer who had a partial response to radiotherapy plus ipilimumab. Each CDR3 is given with its conserved first and last residue. A D gene is named only where the DNA matches it firmly. Clone size appears in some rows only: once, few, many, or a class for an expanded clone.

clone size	CDR3 length	D gene	V gene	J gene	CDR3 DNA	CDR3 protein
once	18	TRBD1	TRBV2	TRBJ1-5	TGTGCCAGCAGTGAAGTCTTGGGACAGGGGGCGCGTCTACGGCCCCAGCATTTT	CASSEVLGQGARLRPQHF
.	14	.	TRBV6-1	TRBJ2-7	TGTGCCAGCAAGAGGTCGAAGCAAAGCTACGAGCAGTACTTC	CASKRSKQSYEQYF
few	15	TRBD1	TRBV28	TRBJ1-6	TGTGCCAGCAGAAAAGCCGACAGGGGAAATTCACCCCTCCACTTT	CASRKADRGNSPLHF
.	16	.	TRBV5-6	TRBJ2-5	TGTGCCAGCAGCTTATTAGCCGGGGGGCAACAAGAGACCCAGTACTTC	CASSLLAGGQQETQYF
.	18	TRBD2	TRBV5-5	TRBJ2-5	TGTGCCAGCAGCTTGGCCGCTACGAGCGGGGGGGCCCTGGAGACCCAGTACTTC	CASSLAATSGGALETQYF
.	13	.	TRBV6-1	TRBJ1-1	TGTGCCAGCAGTGAGCTACAGGGTAGAGTAGCTTTCTTT	CASSELQGRVAFF
.	16	.	TRBV29-1	TRBJ2-6	TGCAGCGTTGAAGATTTTCAGGGGTCTGGGGCCAACGTCCTGACTTTC	CSVEDFQGSGANVLTF
.	15	.	TRBV18	TRBJ1-2	TGTGCCAGCTCACCACCGTTGTTAGCTAACTATGGCTACACCTTC	CASSPPLLANYGYTF
.	15	TRBD1	TRBV9	TRBJ1-2	TGTGCCAGCAGCCCCGGGACAGCCTTTAACTATGGCTACACCTTC	CASSPGTAFNYGYTF
.	15	TRBD1	TRBV6-6	TRBJ1-5	TGTGCCAGCAGTGACGACAGGGAACGCAATCAGCCCCAGCATTTT	CASSDDRERNQPQHF
.	16	TRBD1	TRBV5-1	TRBJ1-6	TGCGCCAGCCGCCAGAGGCAGGGGGCGCAGAGTTCACCCCTCCACTTT	CASRQRQGAQSSPLHF
.	15	.	TRBV10-3	TRBJ2-7	TGTGCCATCAGTGAATGGAAGACAGGAAATTACGAGCAGTACTTC	CAISEWKTGNYEQYF
.	12	.	TRBV7-9	TRBJ2-7	TGTGCCAGCAGCTTATCATCCTACGAGCAGTACTTC	CASSLSSYEQYF
.	16	TRBD1	TRBV7-9	TRBJ1-5	TGTGCCAGCAGCCTAACCGGGACAGCTTCAAATCAGCCCCAGCATTTT	CASSLTGTASNQPQHF
few	15	.	TRBV11-1	TRBJ2-2	TGTGCCAGCAGCTTAGGTTCAGGTCCCACCGGGGAGCTGTTTTTT	CASSLGSGPTGELFF
few	17	TRBD1	TRBV18	TRBJ2-3	TGTGCCAGCTCGAACCTAGAGTCGGGACAGGGGACAGATACGCAGTATTTT	CASSNLESGQGTDTQYF
.	17	.	TRBV28	TRBJ1-4	TGTGCCAGCAGTTTTCCGCGGGGGGGGGCGGCTACGGAAAAACTGTTTTTT	CASSFPRGGAATEKLFF
.	15	TRBD2	TRBV9	TRBJ2-7	TGTGCCAGCAGCGTAGGACTAGCGGGTGTCTACGAGCAGTACTTC	CASSVGLAGVYEQYF
.	14	.	TRBV11-2	TRBJ1-4	TGTGCCAGCAGCCAGGGGCCTCGGGATGAAAAACTGTTTTTT	CASSQGPRDEKLFF
few	19	.	TRBV6-1	TRBJ1-2	TGTGCCAGCAGTGAAATCCCAGCGGGTCCGACCACAACTAACTATGGCTACACCTTC	CASSEIPAGPTTTNYGYTF
.	15	TRBD2	TRBV11-3	TRBJ2-1	TGTGCCAGCAGCTCAAGGACTAGCGAGGGTAATGAGCAGTTCTTC	CASSSRTSEGNEQFF
.	13	TRBD1	TRBV2	TRBJ1-2	TGTGCCAGCAGTGGGACAGGGGTACGAGGCTACACCTTC	CASSGTGVRGYTF
few	16	.	TRBV11-2	TRBJ1-3	TGTGCCAGCAGCTTAGGGCAGGTCAGCTCTGGAAACACCATATATTTT	CASSLGQVSSGNTIYF
.	14	.	TRBV5-4	TRBJ2-5	TGTGCCAGCAGCTTGTACGCGAGTGAAGAGACCCAGTACTTC	CASSLYASEETQYF
few	17	.	TRBV27	TRBJ2-1	TGTGCCAGCAGTTTAGCGGTAAGGGTAGGGGCCTACAATGAGCAGTTCTTC	CASSLAVRVGAYNEQFF
few	12	.	TRBV11-2	TRBJ2-7	TGTGCCAGCAGCCCAGAGGGTAGCGAGCAGTACTTC	CASSPEGSEQYF
.	12	.	TRBV5-6	TRBJ2-1	TGTGCCAGCAGCTTATTCGACAATGAGCAGTTCTTC	CASSLFDNEQFF
.	13	.	TRBV6-5	TRBJ1-6	TGTGCCAGCAGTTACGAGGGAGGCGGGACCCTCCACTTT	CASSYEGGGTLHF
.	17	TRBD1	TRBV5-5	TRBJ1-6	TGTGCCAGCAGCCCGGCCCCGGGACAGGGGGCGAGTTCACCCCTCCACTTT	CASSPAPGQGASSPLHF
.	15	TRBD1	TRBV7-2	TRBJ2-1	TGTGCCAGCAGCAGAGACAGGGTAAATGGCAATGAGCAGTTCTTC	CASSRDRVNGNEQFF
.	15	TRBD1	TRBV4-1	TRBJ2-1	TGCGCCAGCAGCCCAGGACAGGGAACCTACAATGAGCAGTTCTTC	CASSPGQGTYNEQFF
.	17	TRBD2	TRBV6-1	TRBJ2-3	TGTGCCAGCAGTGAAGAGGTGTCTAGCGGGGGGTTAGATACGCAGTATTTT	CASSEEVSSGGLDTQYF
few	15	.	TRBV7-9	TRBJ2-3	TGTGCCAGCAGCCTTAAACTAACTAGCACAGATACGCAGTATTTT	CASSLKLTSTDTQYF
.	16	TRBD2	TRBV7-2	TRBJ2-3	TGTGCCAGCAGCTTAGCTAGCGGGGGCCACACAGATACGCAGTATTTT	CASSLASGGHTDTQYF
.	15	TRBD2	TRBV19	TRBJ2-6	TGTGCCAGTAGCCCGGGGGGCTCTGGGGCCAACGTCCTGACTTTC	CASSPGGSGANVLTF
.	15	TRBD1	TRBV5-5	TRBJ2-7	TGTGCCAGCAGCTTGGTGGGACAGGGGGCCTACGAGCAGTACTTC	CASSLVGQGAYEQYF
few	15	TRBD1	TRBV7-3	TRBJ2-1	TGTGCCAGCAGCCTCGAAGGGGGCGTAGGCAATGAGCAGTTCTTC	CASSLEGGVGNEQFF
.	13	.	TRBV6-5	TRBJ2-7	TGTGCCAGCAGTTACGTTCCGGGATACGAGCAGTACTTC	CASSYVPGYEQYF
.	15	.	TRBV7-6	TRBJ2-7	TGTGCCAGCAGCCCCGGGATATCCAGCTCCTACGAGCAGTACTTC	CASSPGISSSYEQYF
.	15	.	TRBV5-1	TRBJ2-5	TGCGCCAGCAGCTTGGCGGGGGAGAAACAAGAGACCCAGTACTTC	CASSLAGEKQETQYF
.	12	.	TRBV5-6	TRBJ1-5	TGTGCCAGCAGCTTTGGGGGCCAGCCCCAGCATTTT	CASSFGGQPQHF
once	14	.	TRBV7-6	TRBJ2-5	TGTGCCAGCAGCGAGCAGCCCATGGGAGGAACCCAGTACTTC	CASSEQPMGGTQYF
.	13	.	TRBV28	TRBJ1-2	TGTGCCAGCTACCTCGCGGGGGACTATGGCTACACCTTC	CASYLAGDYGYTF
.	16	TRBD2	TRBV5-8	TRBJ2-3	TGTGCCAGCAGCTTGGGGACTAGCGGGGGCACAGATACGCAGTATTTT	CASSLGTSGGTDTQYF